This entry describes one T cell receptor beta chain. Its specificity is unknown. Germline CDR1 is SGHTA and CDR2 is FQGNSA. The CDR3 contains 16 residues. Trimming removed 6 bases from V and 0 bases from J; junction bases left unmatched: 4. The data belong to a study of cytomegalovirus exposure and HLA in healthy donors. Overall study: Early released data had tens of millions of unique TCRs, all coming from HLA-typed donors.

Study results and limitations: Productive status was seen about 90% or about 30% of the time for most TCR beta V segments in an earlier analysis. In a later analysis, TCR beta V- and J-gene trimming was associated with a missense DCLRE1C variant. Later analysis suggested most CMV-associated TCR beta chains were HLA-restricted.

The PCR made use of 60 Vbeta and 13 Jbeta primers. Measured with immunoSEQ multiplex PCR; TCRdb has only the in-frame clones, and not every one. The table for this sample gives over 55,000 clones. The rearrangement links TRBV7-2 to TRBJ2-1; 11 bases are a match to TRBD2. The receptor comes from a male donor in good health and CMV-seronegative. The specimen sequenced was PBMCs. The CDR3 protein is CASSPSGGFSYNEQFF. The CDR3 bases are TGTGCCAGCAGTCCTAGCGGGGGGTTCTCCTACAATGAGCAGTTCTTC.